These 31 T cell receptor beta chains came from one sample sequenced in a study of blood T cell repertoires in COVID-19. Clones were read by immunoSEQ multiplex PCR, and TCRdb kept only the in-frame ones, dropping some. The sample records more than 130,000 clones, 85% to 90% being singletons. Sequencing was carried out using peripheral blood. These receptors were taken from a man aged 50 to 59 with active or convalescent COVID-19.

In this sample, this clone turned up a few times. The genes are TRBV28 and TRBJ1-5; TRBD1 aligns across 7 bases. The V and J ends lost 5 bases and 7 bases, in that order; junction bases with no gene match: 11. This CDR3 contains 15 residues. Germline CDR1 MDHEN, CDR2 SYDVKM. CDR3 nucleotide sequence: TGTGCCAGCAGTGCCCCCGACAGGGTGTGGCAGCCCCAGCATTTT. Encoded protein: CASSAPDRVWQPQHF.

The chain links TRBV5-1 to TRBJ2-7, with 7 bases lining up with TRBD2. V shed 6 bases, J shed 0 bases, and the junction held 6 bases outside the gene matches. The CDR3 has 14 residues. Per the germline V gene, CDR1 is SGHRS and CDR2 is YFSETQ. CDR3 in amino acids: CASTGTNSSYEQYF. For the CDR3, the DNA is TGCGCCAGCACAGGGACTAACAGCTCCTACGAGCAGTACTTC.

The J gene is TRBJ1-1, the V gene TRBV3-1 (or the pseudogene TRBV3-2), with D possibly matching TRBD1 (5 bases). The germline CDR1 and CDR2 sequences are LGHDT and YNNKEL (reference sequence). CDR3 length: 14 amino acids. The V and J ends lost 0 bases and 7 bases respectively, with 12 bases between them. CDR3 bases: TGTGCCAGCAGCCAAGATTGGGGCGGACGTGAAGCTTTCTTT. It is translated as CASSQDWGGREAFF.

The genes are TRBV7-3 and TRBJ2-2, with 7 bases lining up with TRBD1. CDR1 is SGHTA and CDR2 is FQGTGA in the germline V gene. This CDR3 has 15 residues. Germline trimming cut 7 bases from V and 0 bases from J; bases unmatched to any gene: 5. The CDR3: CASKKGASNTGELFF. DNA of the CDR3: TGTGCCAGCAAGAAGGGGGCGTCGAACACCGGGGAGCTGTTTTTT.

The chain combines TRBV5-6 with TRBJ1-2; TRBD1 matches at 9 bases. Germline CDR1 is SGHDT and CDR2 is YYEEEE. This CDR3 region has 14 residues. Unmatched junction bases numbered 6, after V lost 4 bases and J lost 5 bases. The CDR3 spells CASSTLQGAYGYTF. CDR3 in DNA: TGTGCCAGCAGCACCTTACAGGGGGCTTATGGCTACACCTTC.

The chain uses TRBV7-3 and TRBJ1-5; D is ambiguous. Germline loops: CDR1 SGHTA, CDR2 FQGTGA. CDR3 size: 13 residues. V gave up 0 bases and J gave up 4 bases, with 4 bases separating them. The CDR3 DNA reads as TGTGCCAGCAGCTTAACTAATAATCAGCCCCAGCATTTT. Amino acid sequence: CASSLTNNQPQHF.

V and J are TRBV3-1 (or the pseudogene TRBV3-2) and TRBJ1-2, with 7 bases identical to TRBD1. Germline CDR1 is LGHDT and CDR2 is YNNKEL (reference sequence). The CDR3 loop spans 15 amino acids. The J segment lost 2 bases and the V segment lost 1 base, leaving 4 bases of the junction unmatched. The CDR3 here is CASSQGSGGNYGYTF. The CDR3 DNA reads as TGTGCCAGCAGCCAAGGGTCAGGGGGGAACTATGGCTACACCTTC.

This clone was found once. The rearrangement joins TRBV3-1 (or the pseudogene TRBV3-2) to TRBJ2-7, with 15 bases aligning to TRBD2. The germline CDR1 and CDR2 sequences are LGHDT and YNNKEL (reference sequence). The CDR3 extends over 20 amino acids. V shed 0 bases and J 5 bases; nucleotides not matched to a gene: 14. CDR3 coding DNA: TGTGCCAGCAGCCAAGATACCGGACTAGCGGGAGGGTCGCCGCTTGACGAGCAGTACTTC. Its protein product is CASSQDTGLAGGSPLDEQYF.

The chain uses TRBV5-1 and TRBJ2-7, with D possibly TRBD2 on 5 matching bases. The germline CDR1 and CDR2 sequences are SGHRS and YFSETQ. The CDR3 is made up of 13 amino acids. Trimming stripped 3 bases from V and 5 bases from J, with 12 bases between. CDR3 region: CASSSELGHEQYF. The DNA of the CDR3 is TGCGCCAGCAGCTCCGAACTAGGCCACGAGCAGTACTTC. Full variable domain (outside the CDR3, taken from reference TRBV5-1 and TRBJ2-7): KAGVTQTPRYLIKTRGQQVTLSCSPISGHRSVSWYQQTPGQGLQFLFEYFSETQRNKGNFPGRFSGRQFSNSRSEMNVSTLELGDSALYLCASSSELGHEQYFGPGTRLTVT.

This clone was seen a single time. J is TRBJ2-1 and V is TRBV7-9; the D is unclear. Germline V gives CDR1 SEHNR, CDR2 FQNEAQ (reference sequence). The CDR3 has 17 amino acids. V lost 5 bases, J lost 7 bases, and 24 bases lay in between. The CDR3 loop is CASSPRFSAAPRNEQFF. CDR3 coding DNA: TGTGCCAGCAGCCCTAGATTCAGCGCCGCGCCAAGGAATGAGCAGTTCTTC. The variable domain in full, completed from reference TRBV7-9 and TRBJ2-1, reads DTGVSQNPRHKITKRGQNVTFRCDPISEHNRLYWYRQTLGQGPEFLTYFQNEAQLEKSRLLSDRFSAERPKGSFSTLEIQRTEQGDSAMYLCASSPRFSAAPRNEQFFGPGTRLTVL.

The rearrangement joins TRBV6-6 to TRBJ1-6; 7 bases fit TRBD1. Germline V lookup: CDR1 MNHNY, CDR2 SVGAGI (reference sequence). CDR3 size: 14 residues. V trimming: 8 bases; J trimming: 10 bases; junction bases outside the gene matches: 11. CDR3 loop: CASRSQGLASPLHF. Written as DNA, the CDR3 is TGTGCCAGCCGGTCACAGGGGTTAGCATCACCCCTCCACTTT.

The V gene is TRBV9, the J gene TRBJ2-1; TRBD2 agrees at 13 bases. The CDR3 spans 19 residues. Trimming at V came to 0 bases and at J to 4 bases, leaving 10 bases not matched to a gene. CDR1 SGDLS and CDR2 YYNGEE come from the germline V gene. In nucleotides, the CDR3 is TGTGCCAGCAGCGTAGCTGAACTAGCGGGAGGGGGACTATACAATGAGCAGTTCTTC. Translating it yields CASSVAELAGGGLYNEQFF.

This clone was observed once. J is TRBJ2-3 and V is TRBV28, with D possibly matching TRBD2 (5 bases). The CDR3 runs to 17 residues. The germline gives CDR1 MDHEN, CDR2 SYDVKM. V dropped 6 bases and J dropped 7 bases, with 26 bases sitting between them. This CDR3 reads CASSTSFVLASSYTQYF. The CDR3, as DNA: TGTGCCAGCAGCACATCCTTCGTGTTAGCGAGTAGCTATACGCAGTATTTT. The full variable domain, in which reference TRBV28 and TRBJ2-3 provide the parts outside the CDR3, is DVKVTQSSRYLVKRTGEKVFLECVQDMDHENMFWYRQDPGLGLRLIYFSYDVKMKEKGDIPEGYSVSREKKERFSLILESASTNQTSMYLCASSTSFVLASSYTQYFGPGTRLTVL.

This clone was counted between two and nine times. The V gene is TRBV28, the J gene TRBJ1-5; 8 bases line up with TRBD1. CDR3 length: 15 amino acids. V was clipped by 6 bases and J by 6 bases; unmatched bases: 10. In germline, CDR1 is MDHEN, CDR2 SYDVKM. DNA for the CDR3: TGTGCCAGCAGGAACGACAGGGGATCGGGTCAGCCCCAGCATTTT. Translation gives CASRNDRGSGQPQHF. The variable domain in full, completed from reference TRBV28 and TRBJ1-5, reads DVKVTQSSRYLVKRTGEKVFLECVQDMDHENMFWYRQDPGLGLRLIYFSYDVKMKEKGDIPEGYSVSREKKERFSLILESASTNQTSMYLCASRNDRGSGQPQHFGDGTRLSIL.

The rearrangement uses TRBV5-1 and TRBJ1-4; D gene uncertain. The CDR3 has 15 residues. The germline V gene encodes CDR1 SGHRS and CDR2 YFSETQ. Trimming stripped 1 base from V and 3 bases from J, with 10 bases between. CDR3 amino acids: CASSLWANPNEKLFF. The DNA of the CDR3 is TGCGCCAGCAGCTTGTGGGCCAACCCTAATGAAAAACTGTTTTTT. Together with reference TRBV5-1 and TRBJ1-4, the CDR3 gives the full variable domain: KAGVTQTPRYLIKTRGQQVTLSCSPISGHRSVSWYQQTPGQGLQFLFEYFSETQRNKGNFPGRFSGRQFSNSRSEMNVSTLELGDSALYLCASSLWANPNEKLFFGSGTQLSVL.

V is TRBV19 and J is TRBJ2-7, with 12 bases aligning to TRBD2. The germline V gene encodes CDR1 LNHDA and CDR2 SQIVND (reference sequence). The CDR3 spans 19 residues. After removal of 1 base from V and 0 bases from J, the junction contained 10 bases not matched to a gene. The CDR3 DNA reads TGTGCCAGTAGTATAGTAGGTGCCCGGACTAGCGGGAACTCCTACGAGCAGTACTTC. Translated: CASSIVGARTSGNSYEQYF. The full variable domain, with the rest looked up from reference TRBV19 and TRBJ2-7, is DGGITQSPKYLFRKEGQNVTLSCEQNLNHDAMYWYRQDPGQGLRLIYYSQIVNDFQKGDIAEGYSVSREKKESFPLTVTSAQKNPTAFYLCASSIVGARTSGNSYEQYFGPGTRLTVT.

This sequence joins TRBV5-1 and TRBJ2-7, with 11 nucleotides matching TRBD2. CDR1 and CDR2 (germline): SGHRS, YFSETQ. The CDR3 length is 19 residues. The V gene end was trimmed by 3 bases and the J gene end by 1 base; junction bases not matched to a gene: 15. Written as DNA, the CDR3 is TGCGCCAGCAGCTCGGGGGTTGCGACTAGCGGGATCTCTTCCTACGAGCAGTACTTC. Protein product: CASSSGVATSGISSYEQYF.

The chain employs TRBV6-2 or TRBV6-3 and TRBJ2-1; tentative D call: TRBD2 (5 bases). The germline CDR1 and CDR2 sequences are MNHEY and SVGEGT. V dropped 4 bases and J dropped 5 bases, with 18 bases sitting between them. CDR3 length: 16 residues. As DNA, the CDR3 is TGTGCCAGCAGTTCCCCGCGACTAAGACTTCACAATGAGCAGTTCTTC. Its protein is CASSSPRLRLHNEQFF.

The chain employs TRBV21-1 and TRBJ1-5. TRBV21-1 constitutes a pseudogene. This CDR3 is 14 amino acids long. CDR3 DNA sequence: TGTGCCAGTAGATCTGAGGGACTCGCTCAGCCCCAGCATTTT. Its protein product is CASRSEGLAQPQHF.

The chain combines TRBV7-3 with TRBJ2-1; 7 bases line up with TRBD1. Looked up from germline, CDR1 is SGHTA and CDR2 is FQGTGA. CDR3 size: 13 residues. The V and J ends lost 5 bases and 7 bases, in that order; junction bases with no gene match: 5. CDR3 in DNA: TGTGCCAGCAGCACCTCAGGGGGAAATGAGCAGTTCTTC. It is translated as CASSTSGGNEQFF.

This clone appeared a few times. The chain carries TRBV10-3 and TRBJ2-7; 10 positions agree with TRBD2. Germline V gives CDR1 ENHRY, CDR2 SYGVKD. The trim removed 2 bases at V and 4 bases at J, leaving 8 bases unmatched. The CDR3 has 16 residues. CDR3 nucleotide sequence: TGTGCCATCAGTGAGAGTTCGGGACTAGCGAGGTACGAGCAGTACTTC. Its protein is CAISESSGLARYEQYF.

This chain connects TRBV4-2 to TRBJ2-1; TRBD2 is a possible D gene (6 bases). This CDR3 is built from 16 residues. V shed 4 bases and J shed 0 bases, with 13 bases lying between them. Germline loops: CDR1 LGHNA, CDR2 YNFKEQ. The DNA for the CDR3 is TGTGCCAGCAGCCGGGAGGCGGGCACCTCCTACAATGAGCAGTTCTTC. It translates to CASSREAGTSYNEQFF.

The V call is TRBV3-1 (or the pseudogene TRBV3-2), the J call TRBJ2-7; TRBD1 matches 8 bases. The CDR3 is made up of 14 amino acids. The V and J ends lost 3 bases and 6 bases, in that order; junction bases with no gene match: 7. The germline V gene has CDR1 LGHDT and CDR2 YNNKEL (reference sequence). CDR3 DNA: TGTGCCAGCAGCCACGGTGCAGGGGGCCCCGAGCAGTACTTC. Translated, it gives CASSHGAGGPEQYF.

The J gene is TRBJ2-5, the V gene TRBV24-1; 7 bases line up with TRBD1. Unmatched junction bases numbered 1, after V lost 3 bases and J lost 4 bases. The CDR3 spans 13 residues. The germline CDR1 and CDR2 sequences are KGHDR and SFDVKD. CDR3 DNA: TGTGCCACCAGTGATAGGGGGCGAGAGACCCAGTACTTC. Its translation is CATSDRGRETQYF.

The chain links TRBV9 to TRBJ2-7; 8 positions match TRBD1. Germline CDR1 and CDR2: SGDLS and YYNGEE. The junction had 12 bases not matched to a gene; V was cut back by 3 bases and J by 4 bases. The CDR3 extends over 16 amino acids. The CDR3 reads CASSAGQGIMAYEQYF. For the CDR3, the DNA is TGTGCCAGCAGCGCAGGACAGGGAATAATGGCATACGAGCAGTACTTC.

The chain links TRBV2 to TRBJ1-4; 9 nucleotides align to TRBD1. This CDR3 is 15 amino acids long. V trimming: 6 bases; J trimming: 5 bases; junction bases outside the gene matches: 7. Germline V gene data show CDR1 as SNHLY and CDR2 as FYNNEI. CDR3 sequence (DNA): TGTGCCAGCAGCCGGACAGGGGTATTGAATGAAAAACTGTTTTTT. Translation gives CASSRTGVLNEKLFF.

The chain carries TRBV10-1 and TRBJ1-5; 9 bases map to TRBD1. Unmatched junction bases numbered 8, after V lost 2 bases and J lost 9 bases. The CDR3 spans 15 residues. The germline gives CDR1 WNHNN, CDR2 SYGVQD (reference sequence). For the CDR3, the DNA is TGCGCCAGCAGTGAGGGGACAGGGACCTTGGGGCCCCAGCATTTT. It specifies CASSEGTGTLGPQHF.

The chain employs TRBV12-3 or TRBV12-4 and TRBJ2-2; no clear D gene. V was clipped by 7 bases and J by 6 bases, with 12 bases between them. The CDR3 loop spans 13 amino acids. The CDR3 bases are TGTGCCAGCACCTTAGAGGTTCCCGGGGAGCTGTTTTTT. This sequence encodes CASTLEVPGELFF.

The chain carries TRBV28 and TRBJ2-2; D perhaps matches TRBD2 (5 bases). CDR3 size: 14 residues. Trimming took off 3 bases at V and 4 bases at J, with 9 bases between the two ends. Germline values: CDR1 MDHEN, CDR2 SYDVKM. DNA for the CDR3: TGTGCCAGCAGTTTCGGTCTAGCCACCGGGGAGCTGTTTTTT. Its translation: CASSFGLATGELFF.

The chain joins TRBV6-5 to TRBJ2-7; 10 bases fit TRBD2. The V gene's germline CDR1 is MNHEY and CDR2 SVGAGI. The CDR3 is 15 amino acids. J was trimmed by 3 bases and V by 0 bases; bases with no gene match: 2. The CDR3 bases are TGTGCCAGCAGTTACTCGACTAGCGGGTTCTACGAGCAGTACTTC. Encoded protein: CASSYSTSGFYEQYF.

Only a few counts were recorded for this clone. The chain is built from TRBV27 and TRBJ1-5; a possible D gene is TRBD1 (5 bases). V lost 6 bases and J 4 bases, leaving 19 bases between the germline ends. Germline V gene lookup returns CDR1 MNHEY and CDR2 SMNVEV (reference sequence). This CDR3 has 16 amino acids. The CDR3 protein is CASRASGGNGNQPQHF. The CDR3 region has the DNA TGTGCCAGCAGGGCCAGCGGGGGGAACGGGAATCAGCCCCAGCATTTT.